A selection of T cell receptor beta chains follows, all from one sample in a study of blood T cell repertoires in COVID-19. Data came from immunoSEQ multiplex PCR; TCRdb stores just in-frame clones and leaves some out. This table has more than 200,000 clones, approximately 88% appearing once. Sequencing was done on a sample of PBMCs or T cells enriched from blood (not recorded which). These receptor sequences come from a woman aged 25 to 39 who had been exposed to COVID-19. The CDR3 runs from the conserved cysteine through the conserved F or W. The D gene is left open where the match is weak. Clone sizes are given selectively: once, few, many, or a class where the clone is expanded.

CDR3aa | CDR3nt | j_gene | d_gene | v_gene | abundance
CASSRDSNSYEQYF | TGTGCCAGCTCCCGGGACTCTAACTCCTACGAGCAGTACTTC | TRBJ2-7 | - | TRBV2 | -
CAWSVGRGSTGELFF | TGTGCCTGGAGTGTAGGTAGGGGGTCCACCGGGGAGCTGTTTTTT | TRBJ2-2 | - | TRBV30 | once
CASSLAAAGYNEQFF | TGCGCCAGCAGCTTGGCGGCGGCCGGCTACAATGAGCAGTTCTTC | TRBJ2-1 | - | TRBV5-1 | -
CASGPGGGGTEAFF | TGTGCTAGTGGTCCAGGGGGTGGAGGCACTGAAGCTTTCTTT | TRBJ1-1 | TRBD1 | TRBV12-5 | -
CASSWGLAGGNEQFF | TGTGCCAGCAGTTGGGGACTAGCGGGAGGCAATGAGCAGTTCTTC | TRBJ2-1 | TRBD2 | TRBV6-5 | -
CASSRTDINAGYTF | TGTGCCAGCAGCAGGACAGACATAAATGCGGGCTACACCTTC | TRBJ1-2 | - | TRBV3-1/TRBV3-2 | -
CASSVVVGPRGAQYF | TGTGCCAGCAGCGTAGTGGTAGGCCCCAGGGGTGCGCAGTATTTT | TRBJ2-3 | - | TRBV9 | -
CASSQDLIGGQGANTEAFF | TGTGCCAGCAGCCAAGATCTAATAGGGGGACAGGGGGCGAACACTGAAGCTTTCTTT | TRBJ1-1 | TRBD1 | TRBV4-2 | -
CASSSQGDNQPQHF | TGTGCCAGCAGCTCACAGGGGGATAATCAGCCCCAGCATTTT | TRBJ1-5 | TRBD1 | TRBV5-4 | -
CASSLDLRDTKLNTEAFF | TGTGCCAGCAGCCTCGACCTCCGGGACACAAAGCTGAACACTGAAGCTTTCTTT | TRBJ1-1 | - | TRBV27 | -